These 8 T cell receptor beta chains were all obtained from the same sample, sequenced in a study of blood T cell repertoires in COVID-19. Some clones are missing from TCRdb's copy, which holds only in-frame ones; the method was immunoSEQ multiplex PCR. Of 130,000 to 150,000 clones listed, less than 90% are singletons. Sequenced input: PBMCs or T cells enriched from blood (not recorded which). These receptors originate from a woman aged 45-65 years who had been exposed to COVID-19.

The J gene is TRBJ2-3, the V gene TRBV6-2 or TRBV6-3; 10 positions agree with TRBD2. J was trimmed by 3 bases and V by 6 bases; bases with no gene match: 6. The CDR3 has 15 residues. Per germline, CDR1 MNHEY and CDR2 SVGEGT. CDR3 sequence (DNA): TGTGCCAGCAGCTCACTAGCGGGACGTACAGATACGCAGTATTTT. Amino acids: CASSSLAGRTDTQYF.

The rearrangement links TRBV4-1 to TRBJ1-6; TRBD1 matches 7 bases. Trimming took 0 bases from V and 7 from J; bases not matched to a gene: 3. In germline, CDR1 is MGHRA, CDR2 YSYEKL. This CDR3 is built from 15 residues. CDR3 nucleotides: TGCGCCAGCAGCCAAGAAGGGGGCTTCAATTCACCCCTCCACTTT. It encodes CASSQEGGFNSPLHF.

The rearrangement links TRBV7-2 to TRBJ2-7; weak D call: TRBD1 (5 bases). The CDR3 loop spans 14 amino acids. V shed 2 bases and J shed 4 bases, with 12 bases lying between them. CDR1 and CDR2 from the germline V gene are SGHTA and FQGNSA. CDR3 sequence: CASSLLTGAYEQYF. The CDR3 DNA reads as TGTGCCAGCAGCTTATTAACAGGAGCTTACGAGCAGTACTTC.

In its sample, this clone was seen many times. The rearrangement joins TRBV2 to TRBJ1-3; D gene uncertain. The germline V and J ends were trimmed by 6 bases and 5 bases, with 8 bases remaining between them. CDR3 size: 12 residues. CDR1 is SNHLY, CDR2 FYNNEI, per germline. The CDR3 bases are TGTGCCAGCAGGGAGCCCCGAAACACCATATATTTT. It is translated as CASREPRNTIYF.

This clone was found a few times. The gene calls are TRBV27 and TRBJ1-2; 10 bases line up with TRBD1. The CDR3 loop spans 14 amino acids. From germline, CDR1 is MNHEY and CDR2 SMNVEV (reference sequence). After removal of 5 bases from V and 7 bases from J, the junction contained 7 bases not matched to a gene. The CDR3 DNA reads TGTGCCAGCAGTCCCCGACAGGGGGCGTCTGGCTACACCTTC. Translating gives CASSPRQGASGYTF.

V usage is TRBV14 and J usage is TRBJ2-3; 10 positions agree with TRBD2. The CDR3 has 13 residues. After removal of 6 bases from V and 10 bases from J, the junction contained 7 bases not matched to a gene. The V gene's germline CDR1 is SGHDN and CDR2 FVKESK. CDR3 sequence: CASRPGTSVSQYF. CDR3 nucleotides: TGTGCCAGCAGGCCTGGGACTAGCGTATCGCAGTATTTT.

J is TRBJ2-3 and V is TRBV29-1; TRBD1 is a possible D gene (6 bases). Trimming shortened V by 2 bases and J by 3 bases, and 15 bases separated the two germline ends. CDR3 size: 15 residues. Looked up from germline, CDR1 is SQVTM and CDR2 is ANQGSEA. The CDR3, as DNA: TGCAGCGTTGAATTGGGGGCCTCCTTGACAGATACGCAGTATTTT. It yields the protein CSVELGASLTDTQYF.

This sequence joins TRBV7-2 and TRBJ1-1, with D unresolved. V lost 5 bases and J 4 bases, leaving 20 bases between the germline ends. Germline CDR1 and CDR2: SGHTA and FQGNSA. This CDR3 region has 16 residues. This chain's CDR3 is CASSHLFVGRITEAFF. CDR3 sequence (DNA): TGTGCCAGCAGCCACCTTTTCGTTGGGAGGATCACTGAAGCTTTCTTT.